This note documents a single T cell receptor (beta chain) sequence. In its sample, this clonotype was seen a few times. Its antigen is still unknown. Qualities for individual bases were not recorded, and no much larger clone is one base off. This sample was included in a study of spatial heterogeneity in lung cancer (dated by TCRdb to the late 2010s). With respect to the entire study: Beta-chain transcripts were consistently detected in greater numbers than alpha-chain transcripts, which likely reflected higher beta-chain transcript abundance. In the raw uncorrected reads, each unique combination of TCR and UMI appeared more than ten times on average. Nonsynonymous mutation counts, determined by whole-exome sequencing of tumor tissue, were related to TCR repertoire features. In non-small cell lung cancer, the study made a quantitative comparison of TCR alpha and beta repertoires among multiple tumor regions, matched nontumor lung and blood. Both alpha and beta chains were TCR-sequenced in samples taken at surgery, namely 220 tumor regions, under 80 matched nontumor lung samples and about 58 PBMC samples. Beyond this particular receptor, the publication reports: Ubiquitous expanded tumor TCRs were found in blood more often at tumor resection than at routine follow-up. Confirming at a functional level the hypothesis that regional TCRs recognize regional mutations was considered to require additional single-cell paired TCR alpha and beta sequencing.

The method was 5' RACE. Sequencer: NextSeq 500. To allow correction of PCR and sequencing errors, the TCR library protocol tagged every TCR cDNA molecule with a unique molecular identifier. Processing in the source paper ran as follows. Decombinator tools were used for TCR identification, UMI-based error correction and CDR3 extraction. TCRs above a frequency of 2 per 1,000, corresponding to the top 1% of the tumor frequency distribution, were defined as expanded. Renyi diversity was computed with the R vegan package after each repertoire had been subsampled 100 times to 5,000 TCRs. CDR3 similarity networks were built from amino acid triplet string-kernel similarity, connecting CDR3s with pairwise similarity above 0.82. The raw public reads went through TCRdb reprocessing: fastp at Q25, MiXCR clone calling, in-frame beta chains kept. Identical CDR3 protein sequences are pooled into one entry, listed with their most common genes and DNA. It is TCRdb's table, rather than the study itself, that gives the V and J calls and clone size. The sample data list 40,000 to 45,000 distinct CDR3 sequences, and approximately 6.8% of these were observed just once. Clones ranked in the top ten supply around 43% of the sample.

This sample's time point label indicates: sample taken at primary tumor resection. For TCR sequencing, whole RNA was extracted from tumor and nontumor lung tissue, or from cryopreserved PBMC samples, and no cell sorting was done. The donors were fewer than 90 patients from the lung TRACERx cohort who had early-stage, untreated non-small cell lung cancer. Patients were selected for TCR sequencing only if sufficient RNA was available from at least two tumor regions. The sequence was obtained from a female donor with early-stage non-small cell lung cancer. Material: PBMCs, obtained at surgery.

Here is the DNA: TGCAGCGTCGCCGGGACAGGGTGGTACGAGCAGTACTTC. This codes for CSVAGTGWYEQYF. The sequence is built from TRBV29-1 and TRBJ2-7; 9 of the junction bases match TRBD1. The germline V gene provides CDR1 SQVTM and CDR2 ANQGSEA. V ends up 6 bases short and J 4 bases short, with an unmatched junction base count of 7. The cysteine opens and the phenylalanine closes a CDR3 of 13 amino acids. Left in the record is the CDR3 DNA by itself, 39 bases read in frame from the first base.